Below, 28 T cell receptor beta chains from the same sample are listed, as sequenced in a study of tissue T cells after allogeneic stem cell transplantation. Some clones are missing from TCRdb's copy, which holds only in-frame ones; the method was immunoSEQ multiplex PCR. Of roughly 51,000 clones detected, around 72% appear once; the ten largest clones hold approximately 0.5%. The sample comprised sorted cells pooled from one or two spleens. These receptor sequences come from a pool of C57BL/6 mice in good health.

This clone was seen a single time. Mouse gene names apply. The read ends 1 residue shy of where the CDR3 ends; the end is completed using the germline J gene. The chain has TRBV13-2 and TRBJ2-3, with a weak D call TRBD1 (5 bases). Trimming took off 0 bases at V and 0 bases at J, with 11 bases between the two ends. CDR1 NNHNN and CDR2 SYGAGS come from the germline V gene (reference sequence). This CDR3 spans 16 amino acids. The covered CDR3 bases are TGTGCCAGCGGTGATGCAGGGCTGGCTAGTGCAGAAACGCTGTAT. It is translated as CASGDAGLASAETLY. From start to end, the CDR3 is CASGDAGLASAETLYF.

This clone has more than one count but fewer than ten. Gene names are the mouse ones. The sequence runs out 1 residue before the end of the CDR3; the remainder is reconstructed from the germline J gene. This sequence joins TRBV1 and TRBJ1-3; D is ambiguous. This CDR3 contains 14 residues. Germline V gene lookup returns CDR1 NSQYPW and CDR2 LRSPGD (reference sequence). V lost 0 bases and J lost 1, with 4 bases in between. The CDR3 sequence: CTCSAETSGNTLYF. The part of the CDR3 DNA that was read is TGCACCTGCAGTGCAGAGACATCTGGAAATACGCTCTAT.

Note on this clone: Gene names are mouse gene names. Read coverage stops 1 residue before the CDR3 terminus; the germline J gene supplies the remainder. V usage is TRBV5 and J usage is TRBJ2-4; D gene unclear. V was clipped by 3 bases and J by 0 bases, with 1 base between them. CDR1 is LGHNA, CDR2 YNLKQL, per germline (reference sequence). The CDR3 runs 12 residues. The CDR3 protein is CASSHSQNTLYF. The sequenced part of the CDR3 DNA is TGTGCCAGCAGCCACAGTCAAAACACCTTGTAC.

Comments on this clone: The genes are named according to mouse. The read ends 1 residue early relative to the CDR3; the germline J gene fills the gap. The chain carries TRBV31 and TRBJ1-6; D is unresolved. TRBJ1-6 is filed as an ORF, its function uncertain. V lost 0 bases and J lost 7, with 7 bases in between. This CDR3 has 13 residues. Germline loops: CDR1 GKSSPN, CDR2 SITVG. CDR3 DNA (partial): TGTGCCTGGAGTCTACGGGGAAATTCGCCCCTCTAC. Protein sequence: CAWSLRGNSPLY. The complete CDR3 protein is CAWSLRGNSPLYF.

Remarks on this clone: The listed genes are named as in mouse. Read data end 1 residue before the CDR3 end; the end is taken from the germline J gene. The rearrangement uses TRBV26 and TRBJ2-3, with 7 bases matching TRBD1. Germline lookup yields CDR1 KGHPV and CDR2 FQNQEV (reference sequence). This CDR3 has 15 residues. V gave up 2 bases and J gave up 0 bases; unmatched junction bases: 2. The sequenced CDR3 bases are TGTGCCAGCAGTCTGGGGACAGCTAGTGCAGAAACGCTGTAT. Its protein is CASSLGTASAETLY. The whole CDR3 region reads CASSLGTASAETLYF.

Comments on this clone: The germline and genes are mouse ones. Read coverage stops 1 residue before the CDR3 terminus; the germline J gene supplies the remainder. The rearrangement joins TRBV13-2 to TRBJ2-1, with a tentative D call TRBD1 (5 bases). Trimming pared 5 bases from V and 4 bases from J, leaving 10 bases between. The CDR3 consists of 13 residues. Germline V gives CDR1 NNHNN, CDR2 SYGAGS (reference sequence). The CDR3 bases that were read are TGTGCCAGCGGCGAGGACAAATATGCTGAGCAGTTC. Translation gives CASGEDKYAEQF. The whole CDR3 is CASGEDKYAEQFF.

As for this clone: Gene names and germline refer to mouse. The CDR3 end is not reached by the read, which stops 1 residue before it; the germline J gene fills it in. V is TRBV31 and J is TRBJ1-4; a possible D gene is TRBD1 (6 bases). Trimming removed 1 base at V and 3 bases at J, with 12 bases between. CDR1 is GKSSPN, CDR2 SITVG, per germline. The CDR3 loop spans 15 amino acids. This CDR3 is CAWSRGDMPNERLFF. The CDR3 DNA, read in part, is TGTGCCTGGAGTCGAGGGGACATGCCCAACGAAAGATTATTT.

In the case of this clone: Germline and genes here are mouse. The CDR3 loop is CGARVGDYAEQFF. The sequenced CDR3 bases are TGTGGTGCTAGGGTGGGGGACTATGCTGAGCAGTTC. The chain carries TRBV20 and TRBJ2-1; weak D call: TRBD2 (6 bases). The CDR3 end falls 1 residue outside the read, so it is completed with the germline J gene. CDR3 size: 13 residues. CDR1 and CDR2 from the germline V gene are GFQATS and STVNSAI. V dropped 1 base and J dropped 2 bases, with 6 bases sitting between them.

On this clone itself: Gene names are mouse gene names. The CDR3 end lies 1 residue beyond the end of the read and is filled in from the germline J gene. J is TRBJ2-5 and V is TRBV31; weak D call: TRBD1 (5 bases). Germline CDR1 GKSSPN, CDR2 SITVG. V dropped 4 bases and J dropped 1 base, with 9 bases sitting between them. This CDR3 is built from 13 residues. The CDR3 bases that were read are TGTGCCTGGACCAGGACATACCAAGACACCCAGTAC. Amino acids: CAWTRTYQDTQY. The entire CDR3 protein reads CAWTRTYQDTQYF.

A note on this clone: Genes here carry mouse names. The CDR3 spells CASSLLGNTEVFF. The DNA read from the CDR3 is TGTGCTAGCAGTTTATTAGGGAACACAGAAGTCTTC. The chain joins TRBV29 to TRBJ1-1; D is ambiguous. Read data end 1 residue before the CDR3 end; the end is taken from the germline J gene. The CDR3 totals 13 residues. The germline V gene has CDR1 MSHET and CDR2 SYDVDS. Trimming removed 1 base at V and 1 base at J, with 4 bases between.

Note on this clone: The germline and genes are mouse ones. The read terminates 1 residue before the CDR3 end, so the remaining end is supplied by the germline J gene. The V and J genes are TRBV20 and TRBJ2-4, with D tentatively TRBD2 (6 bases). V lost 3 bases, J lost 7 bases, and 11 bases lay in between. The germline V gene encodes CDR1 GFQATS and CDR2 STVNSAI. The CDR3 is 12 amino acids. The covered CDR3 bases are TGTGGTGCTAGACGGGGGGAGGACACCTTGTAC. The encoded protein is CGARRGEDTLY. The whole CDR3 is CGARRGEDTLYF.

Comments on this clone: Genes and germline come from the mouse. This CDR3 reads CASSQDPANTEVFF. CDR3 DNA, as far as it was read: TGTGCCAGCAGCCAAGATCCAGCAAACACAGAAGTCTTC. This chain joins TRBV5 and TRBJ1-1; no reliable D call. The read ends 1 residue shy of where the CDR3 ends; the end is completed using the germline J gene. This CDR3 is 14 amino acids long. V gave up 0 bases and J gave up 0 bases, with 5 bases separating them. The germline V gene encodes CDR1 LGHNA and CDR2 YNLKQL (reference sequence).

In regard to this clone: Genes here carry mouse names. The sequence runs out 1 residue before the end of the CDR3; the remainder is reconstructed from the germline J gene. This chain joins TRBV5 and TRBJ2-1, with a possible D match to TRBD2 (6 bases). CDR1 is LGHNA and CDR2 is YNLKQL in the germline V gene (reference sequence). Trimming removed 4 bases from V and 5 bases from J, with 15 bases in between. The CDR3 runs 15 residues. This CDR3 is CASSRRGGKDAEQFF. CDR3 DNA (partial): TGTGCCAGCAGCCGTCGCGGGGGGAAGGATGCTGAGCAGTTC.

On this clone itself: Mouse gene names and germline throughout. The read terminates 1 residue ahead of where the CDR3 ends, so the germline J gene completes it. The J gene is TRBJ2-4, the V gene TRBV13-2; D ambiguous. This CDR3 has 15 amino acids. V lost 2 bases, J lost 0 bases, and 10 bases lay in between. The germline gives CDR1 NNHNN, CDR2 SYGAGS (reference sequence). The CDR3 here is CASGDLTSSQNTLYF. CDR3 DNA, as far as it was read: TGTGCCAGCGGTGACCTGACATCTAGTCAAAACACCTTGTAC.

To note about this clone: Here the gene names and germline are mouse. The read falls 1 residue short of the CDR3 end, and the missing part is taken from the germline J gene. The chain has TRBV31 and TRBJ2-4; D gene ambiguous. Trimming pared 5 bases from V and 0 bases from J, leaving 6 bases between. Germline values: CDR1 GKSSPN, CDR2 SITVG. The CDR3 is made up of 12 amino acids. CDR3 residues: CAWGESQNTLYF. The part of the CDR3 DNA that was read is TGTGCCTGGGGAGAAAGTCAAAACACCTTGTAC.

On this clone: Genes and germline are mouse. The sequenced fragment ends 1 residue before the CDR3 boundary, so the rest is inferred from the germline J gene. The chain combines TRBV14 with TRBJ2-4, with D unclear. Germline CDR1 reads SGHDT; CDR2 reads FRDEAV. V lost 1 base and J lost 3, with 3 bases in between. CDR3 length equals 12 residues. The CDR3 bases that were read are TGTGCCAGCAGTTTCCGGCAAAACACCTTGTAC. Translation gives CASSFRQNTLY. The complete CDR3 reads CASSFRQNTLYF.

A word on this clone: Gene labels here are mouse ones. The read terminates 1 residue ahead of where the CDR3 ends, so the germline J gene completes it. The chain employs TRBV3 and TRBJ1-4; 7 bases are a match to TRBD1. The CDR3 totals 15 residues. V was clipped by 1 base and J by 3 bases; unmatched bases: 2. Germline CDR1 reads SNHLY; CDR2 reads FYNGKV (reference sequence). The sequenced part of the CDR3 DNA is TGTGCCAGCAGCTTAGGGGGGACAGCCAACGAAAGATTATTT. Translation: CASSLGGTANERLF. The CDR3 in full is CASSLGGTANERLFF. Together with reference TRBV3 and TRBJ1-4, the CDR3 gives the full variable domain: GPKVLQIPSHQIIDMGQMVTLNCDPVSNHLYFYWYKQILGQQMEFLVNFYNGKVMEKSKLFKDQFSVERPDGSYFTLKIQPTALEDSAVYFCASSLGGTANERLFFGHGTKLSVL.

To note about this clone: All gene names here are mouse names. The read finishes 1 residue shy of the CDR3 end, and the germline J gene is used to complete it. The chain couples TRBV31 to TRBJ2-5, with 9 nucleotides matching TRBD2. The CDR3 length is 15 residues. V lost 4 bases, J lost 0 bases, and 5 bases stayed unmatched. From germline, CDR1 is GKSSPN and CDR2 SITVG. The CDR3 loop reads CAWNRLGVNQDTQYF. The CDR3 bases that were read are TGTGCCTGGAATCGACTGGGGGTTAACCAAGACACCCAGTAC.

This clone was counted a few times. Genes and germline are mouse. CDR3 protein: CASRLGGRYEQYF. The covered CDR3 bases are TGTGCTAGCAGACTGGGGGGCCGTTATGAACAGTAC. The chain recombines TRBV29 with TRBJ2-7; 9 bases are shared with TRBD2. The sequenced fragment ends 1 residue before the CDR3 boundary, so the rest is inferred from the germline J gene. With V trimmed by 6 bases and J by 4 bases, 4 bases remained unmatched. CDR1 is MSHET, CDR2 SYDVDS, per germline. The CDR3 has 13 amino acids.

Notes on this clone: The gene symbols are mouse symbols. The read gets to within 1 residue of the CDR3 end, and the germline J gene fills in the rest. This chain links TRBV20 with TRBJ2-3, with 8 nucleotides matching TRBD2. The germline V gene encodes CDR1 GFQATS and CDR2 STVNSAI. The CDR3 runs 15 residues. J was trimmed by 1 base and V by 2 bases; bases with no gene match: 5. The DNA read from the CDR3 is TGTGGTGCTAGGAGCTGGGGGGTTGGTGCAGAAACGCTGTAT. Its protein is CGARSWGVGAETLY. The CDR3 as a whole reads CGARSWGVGAETLYF.

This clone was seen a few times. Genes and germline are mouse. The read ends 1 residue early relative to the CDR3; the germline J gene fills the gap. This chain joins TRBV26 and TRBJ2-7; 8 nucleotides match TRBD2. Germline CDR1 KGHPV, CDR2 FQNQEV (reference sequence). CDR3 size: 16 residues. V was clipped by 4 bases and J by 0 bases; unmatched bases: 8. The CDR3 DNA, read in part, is TGTGCCAGCAGTCGCCTCTGGGGGGACGGCTCCTATGAACAGTAC. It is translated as CASSRLWGDGSYEQY. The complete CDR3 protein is CASSRLWGDGSYEQYF.

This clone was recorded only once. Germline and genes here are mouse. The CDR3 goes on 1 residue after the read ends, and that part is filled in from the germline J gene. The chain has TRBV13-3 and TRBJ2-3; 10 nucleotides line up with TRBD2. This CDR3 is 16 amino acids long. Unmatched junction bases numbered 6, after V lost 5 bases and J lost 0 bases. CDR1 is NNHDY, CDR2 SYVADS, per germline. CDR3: CASSRLGGPSAETLYF. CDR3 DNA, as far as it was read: TGTGCCAGCAGCCGACTGGGGGGTCCTAGTGCAGAAACGCTGTAT.

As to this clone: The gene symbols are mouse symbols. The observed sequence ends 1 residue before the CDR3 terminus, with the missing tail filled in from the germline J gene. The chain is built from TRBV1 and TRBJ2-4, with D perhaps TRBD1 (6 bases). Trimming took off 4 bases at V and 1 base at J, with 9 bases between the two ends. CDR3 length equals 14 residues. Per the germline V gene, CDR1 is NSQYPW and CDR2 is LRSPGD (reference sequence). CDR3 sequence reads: CTCSGTVGQNTLYF. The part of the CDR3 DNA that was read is TGCACCTGCAGTGGGACAGTGGGTCAAAACACCTTGTAC.

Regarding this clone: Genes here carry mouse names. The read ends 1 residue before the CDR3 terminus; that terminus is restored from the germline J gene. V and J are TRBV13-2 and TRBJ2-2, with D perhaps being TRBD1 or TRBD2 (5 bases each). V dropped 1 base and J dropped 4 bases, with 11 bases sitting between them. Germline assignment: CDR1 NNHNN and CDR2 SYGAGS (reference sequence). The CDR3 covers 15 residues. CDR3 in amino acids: CASGDRGAGTGQLYF. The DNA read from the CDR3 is TGTGCCAGCGGTGATAGAGGGGCGGGCACCGGGCAGCTCTAC.

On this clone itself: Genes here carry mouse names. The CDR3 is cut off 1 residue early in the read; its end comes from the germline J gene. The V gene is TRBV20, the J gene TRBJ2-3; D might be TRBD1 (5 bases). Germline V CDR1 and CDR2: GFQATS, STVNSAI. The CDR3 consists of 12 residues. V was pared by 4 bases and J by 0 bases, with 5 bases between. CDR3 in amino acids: CGATGSAETLYF. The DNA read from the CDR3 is TGTGGTGCTACAGGGAGTGCAGAAACGCTGTAT. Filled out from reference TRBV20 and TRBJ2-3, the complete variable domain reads GALVYQYPRRTICKSGTSMRMECQAVGFQATSVAWYRQSPQKTFELIALSTVNSAIKYEQNFTQEKFPISHPNLSFSSMTVLNAYLEDRGLYLCGATGSAETLYFGSGTRLTVL.

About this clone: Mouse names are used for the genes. CDR3 protein: CGARDFTQNTLYF. CDR3 DNA (partial): TGTGGTGCTAGGGATTTTACTCAAAACACCTTGTAC. The V call is TRBV20, the J call TRBJ2-4; D remains ambiguous. The read comes to an end 1 residue before the CDR3 does, leaving the germline J gene to fill in the end. Trimming removed 0 bases from V and 2 bases from J, with 6 bases in between. The CDR3 totals 13 residues. Germline lookup yields CDR1 GFQATS and CDR2 STVNSAI.

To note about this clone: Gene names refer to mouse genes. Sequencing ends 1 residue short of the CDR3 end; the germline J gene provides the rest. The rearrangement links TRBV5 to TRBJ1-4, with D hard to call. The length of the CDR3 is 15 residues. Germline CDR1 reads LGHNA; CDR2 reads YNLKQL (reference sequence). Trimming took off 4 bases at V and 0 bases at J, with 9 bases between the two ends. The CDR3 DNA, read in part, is TGTGCCAGCAGCCCAAGAGGGATTTCCAACGAAAGATTATTT. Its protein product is CASSPRGISNERLF. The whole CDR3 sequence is CASSPRGISNERLFF.

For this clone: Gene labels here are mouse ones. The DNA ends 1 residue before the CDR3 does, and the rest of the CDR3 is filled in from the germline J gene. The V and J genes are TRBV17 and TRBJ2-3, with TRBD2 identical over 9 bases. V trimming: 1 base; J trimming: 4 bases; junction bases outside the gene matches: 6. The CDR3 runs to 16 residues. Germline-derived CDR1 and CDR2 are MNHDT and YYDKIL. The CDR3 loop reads CASSRAPGLGPETLYF. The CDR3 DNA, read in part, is TGTGCTAGCAGTAGAGCTCCGGGACTGGGACCAGAAACGCTGTAT.